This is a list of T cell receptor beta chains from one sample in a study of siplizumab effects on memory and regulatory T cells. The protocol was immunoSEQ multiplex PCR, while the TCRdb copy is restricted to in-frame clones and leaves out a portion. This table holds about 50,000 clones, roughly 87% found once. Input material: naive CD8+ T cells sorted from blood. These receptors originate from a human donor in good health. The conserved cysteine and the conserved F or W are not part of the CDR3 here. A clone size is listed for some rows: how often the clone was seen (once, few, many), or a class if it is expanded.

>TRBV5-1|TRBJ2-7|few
ASSPTGENEQY
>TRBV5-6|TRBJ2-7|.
ASSLANMASGRLYEQY
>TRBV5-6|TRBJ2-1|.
ASESGGPYNEQF
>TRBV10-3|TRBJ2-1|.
AISESPGTSGSHEQF
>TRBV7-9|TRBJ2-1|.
ASSRLSASSYNEQF
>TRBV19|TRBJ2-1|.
ASSLVPGLAGYNEQF
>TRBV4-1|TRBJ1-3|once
ASSQDLDYRGPGNTIY
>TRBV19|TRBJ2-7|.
ASSIGGRGLGEQY
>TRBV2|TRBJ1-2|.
ASSESLDLGDYGYT
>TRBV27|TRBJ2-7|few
ASSAGQGAYEQY
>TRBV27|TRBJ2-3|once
ASSASPGTSGPRTDTQY
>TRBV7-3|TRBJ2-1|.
ASSFLAGGHNEQF
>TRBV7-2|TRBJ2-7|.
ASSFSGHEQY
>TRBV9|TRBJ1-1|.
ASNGGMNTEAF
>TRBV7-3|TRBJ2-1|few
ASSSGQSNEQF
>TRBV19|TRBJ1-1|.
ASSVGPFGVAF
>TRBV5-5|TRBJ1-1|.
ASSSGTGIMNTEAF
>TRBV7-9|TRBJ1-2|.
ASSSQGSNYGYT
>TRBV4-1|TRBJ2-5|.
ASSLGTSGPH
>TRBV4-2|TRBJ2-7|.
ASSQDGSYEQY
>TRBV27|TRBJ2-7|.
ASRPGTGAHEQY
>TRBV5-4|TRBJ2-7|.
ASSLSGVPYEQY
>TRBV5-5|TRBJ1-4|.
ASSLSPGGANEKLF
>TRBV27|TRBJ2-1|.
ASSTDRGKYNEQF
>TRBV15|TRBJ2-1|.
ATSRDVSGYEQF
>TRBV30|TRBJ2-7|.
AWETQGGTYEQY
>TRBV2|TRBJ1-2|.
ASSVLDRGLGYT
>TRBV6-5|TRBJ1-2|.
ASSYGARNYGYT
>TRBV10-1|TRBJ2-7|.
ASSESGKYEQY
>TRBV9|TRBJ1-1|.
ASSVEGGGAF
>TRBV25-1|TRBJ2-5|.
ASGEQETQY
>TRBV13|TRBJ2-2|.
ASSPQRGANTGELF
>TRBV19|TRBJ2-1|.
ASTPTSGMINEQF
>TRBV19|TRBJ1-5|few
ASSMLGPQH
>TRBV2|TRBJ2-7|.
AATTGTGPYEQY
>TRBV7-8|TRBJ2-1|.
ASSLGTQGTYNEQF
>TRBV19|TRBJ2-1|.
ASGSQGNEQF
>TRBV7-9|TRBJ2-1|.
ASSPWTGGGGEQF
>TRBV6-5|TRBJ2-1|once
ASSYGVAGEQF
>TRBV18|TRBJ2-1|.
ASSPRLAGEVANEQF
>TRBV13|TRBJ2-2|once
ASSTLRGTTGELF